Given below is one TCR beta chain in context. The data were obtained in a study of OX40 agonist ivuxolimab in advanced cancers. The protocol was immunoSEQ multiplex PCR, while the TCRdb copy is restricted to in-frame clones and leaves out a portion. The table shows roughly 110,000 clones, with around nine tenths occurring only once. CDR3 length: 14 amino acids. In germline, CDR1 is MDHEN, CDR2 SYDVKM. Trimming removed 2 bases from V and 6 bases from J; junction bases left unmatched: 4. The sample in question was CD4+ or CD8+ T cells sorted from blood, obtained in a trial of the OX40 agonist ivuxolimab. The V gene is TRBV28, the J gene TRBJ1-2, with 9 bases fitting TRBD1. The TCR originated in an adult with an advanced solid tumor such as melanoma, head and neck, liver or kidney cancer. DNA for the CDR3: TGTGCCAGCAGTTTAGGGGACAGGGTCCATGGCTACACCTTC. Protein: CASSLGDRVHGYTF.